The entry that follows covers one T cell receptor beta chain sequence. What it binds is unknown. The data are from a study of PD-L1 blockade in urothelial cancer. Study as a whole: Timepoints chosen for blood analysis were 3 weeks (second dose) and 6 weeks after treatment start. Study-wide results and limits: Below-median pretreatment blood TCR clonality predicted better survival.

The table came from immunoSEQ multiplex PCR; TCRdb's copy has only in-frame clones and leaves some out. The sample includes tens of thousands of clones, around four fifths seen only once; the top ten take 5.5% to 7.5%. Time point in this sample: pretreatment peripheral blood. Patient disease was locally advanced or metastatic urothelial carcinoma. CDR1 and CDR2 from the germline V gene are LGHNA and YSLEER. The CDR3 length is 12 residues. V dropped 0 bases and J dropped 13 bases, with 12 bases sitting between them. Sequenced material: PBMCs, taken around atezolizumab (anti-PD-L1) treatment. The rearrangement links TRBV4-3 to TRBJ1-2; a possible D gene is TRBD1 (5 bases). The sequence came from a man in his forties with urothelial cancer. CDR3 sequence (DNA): TGCGCCAGCAGCCAAGAGGACACCCTCTTCACCTTC. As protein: CASSQEDTLFTF.